This TCR beta chain was observed in a study of shared clonotypes between healthy human individuals (dated by TCRdb to the early 2020s). Regarding the complete study: The cohort comprised a couple of women and a few men aged 18 to 49 years. To increase sequencing depth and limit assay-specific biases, different laboratories used diverse techniques to prepare libraries and sequence TCR repertoires. Blood TCR repertoires of roughly five healthy adults were deeply sequenced to estimate repertoire size and the extent of clonotype sharing between individuals. Each donor's leukapheresis produced roughly between about 0.9 and 9.5 billion PBMCs. Study-level results and caveats: The genetic and exposure-history diversity represented was limited by the small number of donors. Sampling was restricted to blood, and TCR repertoires in tissue are likely to differ from TCR repertoires in blood. Based on pairwise subsampling, the degree of clonotype sharing among donors was expected to be affected by sequencing depth.

Trimming takes 7 bases from V and 3 bases from J, and the germline ends sit 17 bases apart. CDR1 and CDR2, looked up from the germline V gene, are SGHRS and YFSETQ. The CDR3 has 15 amino acids, counting the end cysteine and phenylalanine. Just the 45-base CDR3 DNA is kept, in frame starting at base 1. Healthy HIV-negative adults with no recently reported acute infections or vaccinations were included as donors. Every donor was a Caucasian adult living in Nashville, Tennessee, USA. For unsorted samples, 75 million to 100 million PBMCs were counted and genomic DNA was extracted with the QIAamp DNA Blood Mini kit. After blood collection by leukapheresis, PBMCs were isolated using Ficoll-Histopaque density gradient centrifugation and then cryopreserved in the vapor phase of liquid nitrogen. Using the deep immunoSEQ assay, multiplex PCR amplified TCR CDR3 regions from genomic DNA. Genomic DNA extracted from each cell subset was distributed evenly over all wells of several immunoSEQ 96-well plates, and each plate served as one replicate. Each replicate PCR for unsorted PBMC received roughly 290 ng genomic DNA, equal to tens of thousands of T cell genomes. Ten immunoSEQ deep assay plates were used to sequence unsorted PBMC genomic DNA. Purified libraries were measured with a Qubit 3.0 fluorometer, size-checked on a Bioanalyzer 2100, and measured again with the KAPA Library Quantification kit. Every immunoSEQ 96-well plate was sequenced on a dedicated single-read 150-cycle Illumina NextSeq 550 flow cell. Processing in the source paper ran as follows. Because the immunoSEQ output held only junctional sequences and lacked quality scores, the filtering could not match the filtering applied to full-length reads. To assign V/J genes and CDR3, sequences were annotated against IMGT germline references using PyIR, a Python wrapper for IgBLAST v1.9. Reads were removed for weak V/J assignments (E-value above 1e-6), missing CDR3, stop codons, out-of-frame junctions, or ambiguous translated residues. V3J clonotypes were defined by identical inferred V gene, J gene, and CDR3 amino acid sequence. Percentage overlap between repertoires was calculated by dividing the number of shared unique clonotypes by the size of the smaller repertoire. Repertoire richness was assessed with RTK rarefaction, the Chao1 estimator, and Recon v2.1 estimates of unobserved clonotypes. TCRdb re-hosts the immuneACCESS table, in-frame sequences only. Its copies lack some clones; in the studies checked, an unresolved V gene accounts for under half of them, and the cause for the rest is not known. V, J and clone size were drawn from that table, and D and trimming were deduced from the DNA. The sample includes fewer than 550,000 clones, with about three quarters observed a single time. Together, the top ten hold approximately 12% of the sample.

About this clone: What this receptor recognizes is not known. Base qualities are missing; no much larger clone stands one base away.

Material for sequencing was PBMCs. This clonotype was obtained from a woman in her thirties or forties in good health. Some clones in this sample may be carry-over from other donors' samples. The chain joins TRBV5-1 to TRBJ1-5; TRBD1 could be the D gene, as 6 bases match. The sequence in DNA is TGCGCCAGCGCTCCAGGGGTGTCGAACAATCAGCCCCAGCATTTT. Its protein reads: CASAPGVSNNQPQHF.